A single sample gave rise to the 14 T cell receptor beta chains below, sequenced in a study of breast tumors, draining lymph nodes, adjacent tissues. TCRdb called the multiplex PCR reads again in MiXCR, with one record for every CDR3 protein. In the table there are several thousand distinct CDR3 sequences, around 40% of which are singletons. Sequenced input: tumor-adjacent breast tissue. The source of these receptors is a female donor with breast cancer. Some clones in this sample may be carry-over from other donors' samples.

CDR3 in DNA: TGCAGTGCTAGAGGAAGCACAGATACGCAGTATTTT. It codes for CSARGSTDTQYF. V gene TRBV20-1 combines with J gene TRBJ2-3; D not certain. Trimming took off 1 base at V and 0 bases at J, with 2 bases between the two ends. This CDR3 comprises 12 residues. The germline gives CDR1 DFQATT, CDR2 SNEGSKA (reference sequence).

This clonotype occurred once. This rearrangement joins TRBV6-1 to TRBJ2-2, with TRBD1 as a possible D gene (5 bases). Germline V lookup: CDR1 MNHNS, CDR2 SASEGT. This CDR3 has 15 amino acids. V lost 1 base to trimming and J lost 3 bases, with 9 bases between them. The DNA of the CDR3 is TGTGCCAGCAGTGAAGGCAGGGTAGACACCGGGGAGCTGTTTTTT. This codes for CASSEGRVDTGELFF.

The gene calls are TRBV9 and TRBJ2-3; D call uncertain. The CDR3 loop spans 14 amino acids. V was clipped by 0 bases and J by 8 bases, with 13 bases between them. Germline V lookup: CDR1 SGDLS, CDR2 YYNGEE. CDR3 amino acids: CASSVDPRRGTQYF. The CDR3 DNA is TGTGCCAGCAGCGTAGACCCCCGGCGCGGTACGCAGTATTTT.

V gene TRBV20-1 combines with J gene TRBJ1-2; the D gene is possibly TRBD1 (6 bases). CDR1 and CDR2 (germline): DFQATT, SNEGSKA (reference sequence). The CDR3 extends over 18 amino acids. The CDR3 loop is CRGAEGPTPGGLGYGYTF. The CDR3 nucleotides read TGCAGGGGGGCAGAAGGGCCAACACCGGGGGGCTTAGGCTATGGCTACACCTTC.

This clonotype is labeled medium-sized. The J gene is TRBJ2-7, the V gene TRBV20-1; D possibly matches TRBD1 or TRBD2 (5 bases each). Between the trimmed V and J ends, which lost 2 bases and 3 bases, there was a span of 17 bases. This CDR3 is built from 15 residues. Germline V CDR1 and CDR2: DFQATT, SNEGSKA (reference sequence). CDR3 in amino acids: CSARPRDRLDYEQYF. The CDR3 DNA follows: TGCAGTGCTAGACCCCGGGACCGGTTAGACTACGAGCAGTACTTC.

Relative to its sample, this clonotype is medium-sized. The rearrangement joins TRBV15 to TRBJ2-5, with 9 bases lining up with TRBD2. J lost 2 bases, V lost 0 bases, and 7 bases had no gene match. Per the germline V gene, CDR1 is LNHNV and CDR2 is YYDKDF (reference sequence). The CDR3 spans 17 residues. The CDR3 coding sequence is TGTGCCACCAGCAGAGATGGTATGGCGGGAGGGCAAGAGACCCAGTACTTC. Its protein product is CATSRDGMAGGQETQYF.

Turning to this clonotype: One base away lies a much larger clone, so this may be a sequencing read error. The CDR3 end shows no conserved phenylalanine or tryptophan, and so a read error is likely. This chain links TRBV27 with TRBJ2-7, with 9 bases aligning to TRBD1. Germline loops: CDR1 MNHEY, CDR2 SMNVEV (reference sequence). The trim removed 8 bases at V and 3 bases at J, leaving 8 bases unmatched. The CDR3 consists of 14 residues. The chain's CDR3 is CASADRGAGYEQYC. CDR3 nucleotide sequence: TGTGCCAGCGCAGACAGGGGGGCGGGCTACGAGCAGTACTGC.

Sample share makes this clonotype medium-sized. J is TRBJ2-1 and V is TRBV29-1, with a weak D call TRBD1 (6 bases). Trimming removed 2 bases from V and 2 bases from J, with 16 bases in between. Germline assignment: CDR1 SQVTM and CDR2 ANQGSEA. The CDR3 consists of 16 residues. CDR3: CSVESPDRTTYNEQFF. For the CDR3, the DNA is TGCAGCGTTGAAAGCCCGGACAGAACCACCTACAATGAGCAGTTCTTC.

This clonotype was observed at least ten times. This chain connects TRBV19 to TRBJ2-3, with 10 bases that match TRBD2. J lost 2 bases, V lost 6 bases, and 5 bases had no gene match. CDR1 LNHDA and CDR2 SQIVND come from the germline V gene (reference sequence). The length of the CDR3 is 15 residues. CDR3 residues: CASRGAGGPTDTQYF. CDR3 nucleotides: TGTGCCAGTAGAGGAGCGGGAGGGCCCACAGATACGCAGTATTTT.

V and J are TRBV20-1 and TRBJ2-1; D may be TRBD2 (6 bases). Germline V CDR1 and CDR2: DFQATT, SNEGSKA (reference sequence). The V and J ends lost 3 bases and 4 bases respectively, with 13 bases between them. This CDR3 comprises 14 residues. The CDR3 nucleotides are TGCAGTGCTAGCTGGCGCGGGGCGTACAATGAGCAGTTCTTC. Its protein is CSASWRGAYNEQFF.

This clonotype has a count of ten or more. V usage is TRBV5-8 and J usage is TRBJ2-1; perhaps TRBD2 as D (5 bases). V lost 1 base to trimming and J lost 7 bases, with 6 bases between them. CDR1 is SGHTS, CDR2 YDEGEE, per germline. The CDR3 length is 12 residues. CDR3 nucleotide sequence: TGTGCCAGCAGCTTGACGGGAAATGAGCAGTTCTTC. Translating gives CASSLTGNEQFF.

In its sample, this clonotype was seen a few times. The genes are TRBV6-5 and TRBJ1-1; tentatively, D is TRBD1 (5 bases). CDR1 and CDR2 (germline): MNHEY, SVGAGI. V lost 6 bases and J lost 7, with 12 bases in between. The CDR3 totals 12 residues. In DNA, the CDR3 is TGTGCCAGCAGACAGGACGGCCTTGAAGCTTTCTTT. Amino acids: CASRQDGLEAFF.

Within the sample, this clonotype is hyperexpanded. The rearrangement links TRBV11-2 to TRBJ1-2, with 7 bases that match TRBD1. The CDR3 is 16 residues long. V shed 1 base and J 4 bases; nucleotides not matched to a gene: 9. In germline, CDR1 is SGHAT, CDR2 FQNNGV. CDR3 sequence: CASSLALQGSSYGYTF. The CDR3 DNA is TGTGCCAGCAGCTTAGCCCTACAGGGGAGTTCCTATGGCTACACCTTC. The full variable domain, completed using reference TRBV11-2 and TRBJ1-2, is EAGVAQSPRYKIIEKRQSVAFWCNPISGHATLYWYQQILGQGPKLLIQFQNNGVVDDSQLPKDRFSAERLKGVDSTLKIQPAKLEDSAVYLCASSLALQGSSYGYTFGSGTRLTVV.

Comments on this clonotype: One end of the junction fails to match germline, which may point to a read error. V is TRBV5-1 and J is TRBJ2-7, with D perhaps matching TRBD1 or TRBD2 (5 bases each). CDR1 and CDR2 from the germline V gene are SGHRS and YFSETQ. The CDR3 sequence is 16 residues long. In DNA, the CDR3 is TGCGCCAGCAGCTCCGGGGACCCGGTGGGCTCCTACAAGCAGTACTTC. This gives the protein CASSSGDPVGSYKQYF.